The 14 T cell receptor beta chains below all came from one sample that was sequenced in a study of Tregs in tolerant kidney transplant recipients. Using immunoSEQ multiplex PCR, the repertoire was profiled, and TCRdb retains in-frame clones only, with some absent. The sample table includes about 48,000 clones. The sample was CD4+ T cells from blood, taken before the transplant. The receptors stem from a human donor who received a combined kidney and bone marrow transplant.

Comments on this clone: Read coverage stops 3 residues before the CDR3 terminus; the germline J gene supplies the remainder. The rearrangement links TRBV20-1 to TRBJ1-6; tentatively, D is TRBD1 (5 bases). The CDR3 loop spans 14 amino acids. V was shortened by 2 bases and J by 8 bases, with 13 bases between the two germline ends. Germline V gene sequence: CDR1 DFQATT, CDR2 SNEGSKA (reference sequence). CDR3 DNA, as far as it was read: TGCAGTGCTAGACGCCCAGGGTCGGATTCACCC. It yields the protein CSARRPGSDSP. The full CDR3 reads CSARRPGSDSPLHF.

To note about this clone: The missing CDR3 end, 3 residues past where the read stops, is filled in from the germline J gene. This rearrangement joins TRBV12-3 or TRBV12-4 to TRBJ2-7; TRBD1 matches 10 bases. This CDR3 is built from 15 residues. V lost 6 bases, J lost 6 bases, and 11 bases stayed unmatched. The CDR3 here is CASSSTGTGVSEQYF. The DNA read from the CDR3 is TGTGCCAGCAGCTCCACCGGGACAGGGGTAAGCGAG.

About this clone itself: Read data end 3 residues before the CDR3 end; the end is taken from the germline J gene. The gene calls are TRBV2 and TRBJ2-1, with TRBD2 matching over 12 bases. Germline CDR1 and CDR2: SNHLY and FYNNEI. The V and J ends lost 5 bases and 2 bases, in that order; junction bases with no gene match: 10. The CDR3 contains 18 residues. The CDR3 loop reads CASSFTGRLAGAYNEQFF. The part of the CDR3 DNA that was read is TGTGCCAGCAGTTTTACAGGGAGACTAGCGGGAGCCTACAATGAG.

In the case of this clone: One junction end disagrees with the germline gene, perhaps due to a read error. The part of the CDR3 DNA that was read is TGCGCCAGCAGCGTGACACAACCGAACATTGAA. Protein sequence: CASSVTQPNIE. From start to end, the CDR3 is CASSVTQPNIEAFF. The chain combines TRBV5-1 with TRBJ1-1; no clear D. The CDR3 extends 3 residues past the end of the read, so its final part is completed from the germline J gene. The CDR3 spans 14 residues. Germline CDR1 reads SGHRS; CDR2 reads YFSETQ. The full variable domain, rest sourced from reference TRBV5-1 and TRBJ1-1, is KAGVTQTPRYLIKTRGQQVTLSCSPISGHRSVSWYQQTPGQGLQFLFEYFSETQRNKGNFPGRFSGRQFSNSRSEMNVSTLELGDSALYLCASSVTQPNIEAFFGQGTRLTVV.

A word on this clone: The read ends 3 residues shy of where the CDR3 ends; the end is completed using the germline J gene. The rearrangement uses TRBV14 and TRBJ2-6, with D unclear. The CDR3 is 14 residues long. Trimming left V 4 bases short and J 4 bases short, with 8 bases between. From germline, CDR1 is SGHDN and CDR2 FVKESK. CDR3 bases read: TGTGCCAGCAGCCCGGTCCTGGGGGCCAACGTC. Amino acids: CASSPVLGANV. The entire CDR3 is CASSPVLGANVLTF.

The CDR3 reads CASSFTQGTGELFF. CDR3 DNA, as far as it was read: TGTGCCAGCAGCTTCACACAGGGCACCGGGGAG. The rearrangement joins TRBV2 to TRBJ2-2, with D possibly being TRBD1 (6 bases). The sequence runs out 3 residues before the end of the CDR3; the remainder is reconstructed from the germline J gene. This CDR3 is 14 amino acids long. Germline values: CDR1 SNHLY, CDR2 FYNNEI. V gave up 6 bases and J gave up 4 bases, with 12 bases separating them.

Regarding this clone: Read data end 3 residues before the CDR3 end; the end is taken from the germline J gene. The chain employs TRBV2 and TRBJ2-5; TRBD1 agrees at 9 bases. The V gene end was trimmed by 6 bases and the J gene end by 5 bases; junction bases not matched to a gene: 4. The CDR3 has 13 amino acids. Germline-derived CDR1 and CDR2 are SNHLY and FYNNEI. The DNA read from the CDR3 is TGTGCCAGCAGCTACAGGGGGCAGGAGACC. Translating gives CASSYRGQET. The CDR3 in its entirety is CASSYRGQETQYF.

A note on this clone: The read terminates 3 residues ahead of where the CDR3 ends, so the germline J gene completes it. J is TRBJ2-5 and V is TRBV18; 9 bases line up with TRBD2. The CDR3 has 16 residues. V shed 3 bases, J shed 5 bases, and the junction held 10 bases outside the gene matches. Germline V gene lookup returns CDR1 KGHSH and CDR2 LQKENI. The CDR3 sequence is CASSPGLAGQRETQYF. CDR3 DNA, as far as it was read: TGTGCCAGCTCACCTGGCCTAGCGGGGCAACGGGAGACC.

Turning to this clone: The read terminates 3 residues ahead of where the CDR3 ends, so the germline J gene completes it. The rearrangement links TRBV19 to TRBJ1-3; 9 bases are shared with TRBD1. This CDR3 has 15 amino acids. Germline CDR1 and CDR2: LNHDA and SQIVND (reference sequence). V was clipped by 6 bases and J by 0 bases; unmatched bases: 3. This CDR3 reads CASSGQGSSGNTIYF. Incomplete CDR3 DNA: TGTGCCAGTAGCGGACAGGGGAGCTCTGGAAACACC.

In the case of this clone: The read stops 3 residues short of the end of the CDR3; the missing end is completed from the germline J gene. The gene calls are TRBV19 and TRBJ1-1; D perhaps matches TRBD1 (6 bases). The CDR3 sequence is 13 residues long. Deletions cut 4 bases from V and 5 bases from J, with 11 bases between. Germline-derived CDR1 and CDR2 are LNHDA and SQIVND (reference sequence). Incomplete CDR3 DNA: TGTGCCAGTAGTACTCAGGGGAGGACTGAA. It codes for CASSTQGRTE. The complete CDR3 sequence is CASSTQGRTEAFF.

A remark on this clone: The read gets to within 3 residues of the CDR3 end, and the germline J gene fills in the rest. This sequence joins TRBV5-1 and TRBJ2-1; TRBD2 agrees at 8 bases. The CDR3 sequence is 16 residues long. Germline loops: CDR1 SGHRS, CDR2 YFSETQ. The V and J ends lost 5 bases and 1 base, in that order; junction bases with no gene match: 8. The sequenced part of the CDR3 DNA is TGCGCCAGCAGTCTGACTAGCGCCCTATCCTACAATGAG. Residues: CASSLTSALSYNE. The entire CDR3 sequence reads CASSLTSALSYNEQFF. Filled out from reference TRBV5-1 and TRBJ2-1, the complete variable domain reads KAGVTQTPRYLIKTRGQQVTLSCSPISGHRSVSWYQQTPGQGLQFLFEYFSETQRNKGNFPGRFSGRQFSNSRSEMNVSTLELGDSALYLCASSLTSALSYNEQFFGPGTRLTVL.

As regards this clone: Read coverage stops 3 residues before the CDR3 terminus; the germline J gene supplies the remainder. The chain employs TRBV7-2 and TRBJ2-3, with TRBD2 matching over 11 bases. This CDR3 comprises 15 residues. In germline, CDR1 is SGHTA, CDR2 FQGNSA. Trimming cost V 4 bases and J 6 bases; bases outside gene matches: 6. The covered CDR3 bases are TGTGCCAGCAGCTCCTCTAGCGGGAGGATCGATACG. Translated: CASSSSSGRIDT. The CDR3 as a whole reads CASSSSSGRIDTQYF.

A remark on this clone: The read comes to an end 3 residues before the CDR3 does, leaving the germline J gene to fill in the end. This chain connects TRBV11-2 to TRBJ2-3; no firm D call. V lost 1 base and J lost 6, with 5 bases in between. Looked up from germline, CDR1 is SGHAT and CDR2 is FQNNGV. CDR3 length equals 12 residues. The CDR3 sequence is CASSLGRDTQYF. The CDR3 bases that were read are TGTGCCAGCAGCTTAGGTCGGGATACG.

About this clone: The observed sequence ends 3 residues before the CDR3 terminus, with the missing tail filled in from the germline J gene. This chain uses TRBV2 with TRBJ1-5; 8 positions match TRBD1. The junction had 10 bases not matched to a gene; V was cut back by 8 bases and J by 7 bases. The CDR3 covers 14 residues. The V gene's germline CDR1 is SNHLY and CDR2 FYNNEI. CDR3 amino acids: CASRKDRGGQPQHF. Partial CDR3 DNA: TGTGCCAGCCGAAAAGACAGGGGAGGACAGCCC.